The 5 T cell receptor beta chains below all came from one sample that was sequenced in a study of CD8 T cells in ankylosing spondylitis (dated by TCRdb to 2016 to 2017). Libraries were built with 5' RACE. The sequencer listed for this sample is Illumina HiSeq 2500. TCRdb passed the public sequencing reads through fastp at Q25 and MiXCR, retaining productive beta sequences. Identical CDR3 protein sequences are pooled into one entry, listed with their most common genes and DNA. Counted in this sample were about 240,000 distinct CDR3 sequences; 8% to 9.5% of them appeared once. Approximately 6.2% of the sample is held by the ten biggest clonotypes. The sample comprised blood, either unsorted or a sorted T cell fraction (not recorded which). Receptors were obtained from a male donor with ankylosing spondylitis or in good health (not recorded which).

In its sample, this clonotype was seen many times. The chain employs TRBV20-1 and TRBJ2-7, with 7 bases fitting TRBD2. This CDR3 has 13 residues. The germline V gene has CDR1 DFQATT and CDR2 SNEGSKA (reference sequence). The V gene end was trimmed by 3 bases and the J gene end by 0 bases; junction bases not matched to a gene: 2. The CDR3, as DNA: TGCAGTGCTAGTACTAGCGACTCCTACGAGCAGTACTTC. Protein sequence: CSASTSDSYEQYF.

This clonotype was seen only a few times. V is TRBV7-9 and J is TRBJ1-3; D gene uncertain. The CDR3 spans 14 residues. CDR1 and CDR2 (germline): SEHNR, FQNEAQ (reference sequence). Trimming shortened V by 4 bases and J by 4 bases, and 11 bases separated the two germline ends. The chain's CDR3 is CASSSWETGNTIYF. The CDR3 nucleotides read TGTGCCAGCAGCTCCTGGGAGACCGGAAACACCATATATTTT. Combining the CDR3 with reference TRBV7-9 and TRBJ1-3 gives the whole variable domain DTGVSQNPRHKITKRGQNVTFRCDPISEHNRLYWYRQTLGQGPEFLTYFQNEAQLEKSRLLSDRFSAERPKGSFSTLEIQRTEQGDSAMYLCASSSWETGNTIYFGEGSWLTVV.

This clonotype has just a few counts. V and J are TRBV5-1 and TRBJ2-3; weak D call: TRBD2 (6 bases). Germline V lookup: CDR1 SGHRS, CDR2 YFSETQ. The V and J ends lost 0 bases and 7 bases respectively, with 18 bases between them. The CDR3 runs to 16 residues. As DNA, the CDR3 is TGCGCCAGCAGCTTGGGTTCGGGTAGCGGCGTGAATACGCAGTATTTT. This codes for CASSLGSGSGVNTQYF.

This clonotype was picked up many times. J is TRBJ2-5 and V is TRBV5-1; 12 positions agree with TRBD2. From germline, CDR1 is SGHRS and CDR2 YFSETQ. The length of the CDR3 is 16 residues. J was trimmed by 5 bases and V by 3 bases; bases with no gene match: 8. The CDR3 loop reads CASSSWTSGTMETQYF. CDR3 coding DNA: TGCGCCAGCAGCTCCTGGACTAGCGGGACAATGGAGACCCAGTACTTC. Supplemented by reference TRBV5-1 and TRBJ2-5, the full variable domain reads KAGVTQTPRYLIKTRGQQVTLSCSPISGHRSVSWYQQTPGQGLQFLFEYFSETQRNKGNFPGRFSGRQFSNSRSEMNVSTLELGDSALYLCASSSWTSGTMETQYFGPGTRLLVL.

This clonotype was seen at least ten times. V usage is TRBV7-8 and J usage is TRBJ2-3, with 7 positions matching TRBD2. The length of the CDR3 is 15 residues. CDR1 is SGHVS, CDR2 FQNEAQ, per germline. V lost 6 bases and J lost 6; bases outside the gene matches: 12. The CDR3 DNA reads as TGTGCCAGCAGTAAGGCCCGGGACTACAAGGATACGCAGTATTTT. Amino acids: CASSKARDYKDTQYF.